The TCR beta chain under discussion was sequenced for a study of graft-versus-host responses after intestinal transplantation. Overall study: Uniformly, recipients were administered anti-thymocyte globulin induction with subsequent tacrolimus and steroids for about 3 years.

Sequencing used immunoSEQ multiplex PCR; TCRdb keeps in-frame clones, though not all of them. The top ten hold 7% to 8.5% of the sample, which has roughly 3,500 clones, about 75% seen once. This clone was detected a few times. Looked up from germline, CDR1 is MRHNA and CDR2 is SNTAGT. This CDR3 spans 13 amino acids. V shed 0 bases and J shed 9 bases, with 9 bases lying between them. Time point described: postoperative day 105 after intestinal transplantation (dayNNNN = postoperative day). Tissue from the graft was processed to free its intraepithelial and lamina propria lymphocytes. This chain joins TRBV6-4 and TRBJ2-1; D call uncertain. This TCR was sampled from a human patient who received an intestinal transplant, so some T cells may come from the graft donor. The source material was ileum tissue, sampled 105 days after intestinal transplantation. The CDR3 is CASSDSEYGEQFF. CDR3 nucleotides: TGTGCCAGCAGTGACTCGGAATATGGTGAGCAGTTCTTC.